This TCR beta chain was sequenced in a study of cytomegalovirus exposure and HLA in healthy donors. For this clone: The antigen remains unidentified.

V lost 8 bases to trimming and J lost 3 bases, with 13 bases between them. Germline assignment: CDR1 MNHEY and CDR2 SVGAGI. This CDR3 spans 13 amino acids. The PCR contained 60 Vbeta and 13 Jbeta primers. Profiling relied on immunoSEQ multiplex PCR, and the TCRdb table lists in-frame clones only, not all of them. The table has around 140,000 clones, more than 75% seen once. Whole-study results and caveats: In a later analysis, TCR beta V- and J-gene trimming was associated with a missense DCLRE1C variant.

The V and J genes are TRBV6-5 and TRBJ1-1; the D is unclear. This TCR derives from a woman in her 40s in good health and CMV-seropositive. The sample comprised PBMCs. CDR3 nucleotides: TGTGCCAGCTCGGGATCACTGGACACTGAAGCTTTCTTT. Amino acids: CASSGSLDTEAFF.